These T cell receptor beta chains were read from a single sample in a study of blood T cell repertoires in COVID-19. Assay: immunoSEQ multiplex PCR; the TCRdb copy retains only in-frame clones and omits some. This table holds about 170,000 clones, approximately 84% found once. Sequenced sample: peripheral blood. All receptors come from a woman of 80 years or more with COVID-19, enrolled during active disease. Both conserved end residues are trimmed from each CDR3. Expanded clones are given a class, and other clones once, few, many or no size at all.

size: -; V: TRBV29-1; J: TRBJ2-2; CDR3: SVGTSTGELF
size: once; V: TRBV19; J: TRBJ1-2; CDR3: ASSTGTHIANYGYT
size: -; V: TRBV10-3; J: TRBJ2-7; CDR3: AILAGDSYEQY
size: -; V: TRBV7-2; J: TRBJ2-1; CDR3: ASSSRDRGLYNEQF
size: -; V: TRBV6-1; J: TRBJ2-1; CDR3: ASSEFATRNEQF
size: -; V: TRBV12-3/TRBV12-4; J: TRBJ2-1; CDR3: ASSLTGSSEQF
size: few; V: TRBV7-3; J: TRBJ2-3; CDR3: ASSLTPGNTDTQY
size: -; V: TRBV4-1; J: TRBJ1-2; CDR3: ASSQAAGLVSGYT
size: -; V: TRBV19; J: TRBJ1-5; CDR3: ASSALFKTGGSNQPQH
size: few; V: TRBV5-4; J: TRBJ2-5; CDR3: ASSLRGVGQETQY
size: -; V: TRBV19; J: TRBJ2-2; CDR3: ASSTFNTGELF
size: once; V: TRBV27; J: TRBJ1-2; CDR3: ASSLRRGGNYGYT
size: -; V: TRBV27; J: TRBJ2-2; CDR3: ASSLYPRAGGNTGELF
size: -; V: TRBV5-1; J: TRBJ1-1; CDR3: ASRGGVNTEAF
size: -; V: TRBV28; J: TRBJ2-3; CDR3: ASSSRTRTADTQY
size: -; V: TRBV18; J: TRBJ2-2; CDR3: ASSPSSGSRELF
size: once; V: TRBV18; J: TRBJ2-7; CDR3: ASSPQGQGNHEQY
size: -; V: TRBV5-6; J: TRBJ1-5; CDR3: ASSFWTGSRPQH
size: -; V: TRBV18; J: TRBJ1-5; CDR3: ASSQGLQGAQH
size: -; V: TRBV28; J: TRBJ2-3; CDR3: ASSRGSGRFADTQY
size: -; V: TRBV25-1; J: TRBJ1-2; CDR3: ASSDATLHSGYT
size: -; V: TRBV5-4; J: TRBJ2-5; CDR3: ASTVTLTSAETQY
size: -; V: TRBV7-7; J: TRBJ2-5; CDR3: ASSLGGVEETQY
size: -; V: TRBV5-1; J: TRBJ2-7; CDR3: ASSLDGAILGEQY
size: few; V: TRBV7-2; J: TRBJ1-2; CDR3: ASSLKGARSYGYT
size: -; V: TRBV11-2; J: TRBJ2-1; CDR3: ASSLTSGIYNEQF
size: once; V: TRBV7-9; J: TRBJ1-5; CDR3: ASSPDRGFQPQH
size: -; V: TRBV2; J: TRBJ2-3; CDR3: ASNGLAGARTDTQY
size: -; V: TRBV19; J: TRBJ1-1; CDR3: ASSIYLGGVSEAF
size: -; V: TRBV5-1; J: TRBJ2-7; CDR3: ASSLAVGYEQY